Listed below are T cell receptor beta chains from one sample, sequenced in a study of cytomegalovirus exposure and HLA in healthy donors. Some clones are missing from TCRdb's copy, which holds only in-frame ones; the method was immunoSEQ multiplex PCR. The table lists 150,000 to 200,000 clones, around 85% of them singletons. The material sequenced was PBMCs. These receptors were collected from a human donor in good health. Each CDR3 is given with its conserved first and last residue. Fields, in order: CDR3 length, clone size, J gene, V gene, D gene, CDR3 protein, CDR3 DNA. The D gene is left open where the match is weak. Clone sizes are given selectively: once, few, many, or a class where the clone is expanded.

13 NA TRBJ2-1 TRBV7-2 NA CASSPTGIPHGVF TGTGCCAGCAGCCCGACAGGTATCCCCCACGGTGTCTTC
15 NA TRBJ2-3 TRBV4-2 TRBD2 CASSQEPSGVQTQYF TGTGCCAGCAGCCAAGAGCCTAGCGGGGTCCAAACGCAGTATTTT
15 NA TRBJ2-5 TRBV13 TRBD1 CASSLGGTVKETQYF TGTGCCAGCAGCTTAGGGGGGACAGTGAAAGAGACCCAGTACTTC
16 NA TRBJ2-2 TRBV5-1 NA CASSLVGGQGTGELFF TGCGCCAGCAGCTTGGTCGGGGGGCAGGGCACCGGGGAGCTGTTTTTT
15 NA TRBJ2-1 TRBV5-1 NA CASSEGGGSYNEQFF TGCGCCAGCAGCGAAGGGGGGGGGAGTTACAATGAGCAGTTCTTC
13 NA TRBJ2-5 TRBV6-5 NA CASSYSPGETQYF TGTGCCAGCAGTTACTCTCCGGGAGAGACCCAGTACTTC
14 NA TRBJ2-5 TRBV5-1 TRBD1 CASSPGQLEGEQYF TGCGCCAGCAGCCCGGGACAGCTTGAAGGGGAGCAGTACTTC
14 few TRBJ1-2 TRBV27 NA CASSHRPQAYGYTF TGTGCCAGCAGTCATAGGCCACAGGCCTATGGCTACACCTTC
15 NA TRBJ1-6 TRBV7-2 TRBD1 CASRTGGALFSPLHF TGTGCCAGCAGAACAGGGGGCGCTTTATTTTCACCCCTCCACTTT
12 NA TRBJ2-7 TRBV7-2 NA CASSLVWHEQYF TGTGCCAGCAGCTTAGTTTGGCACGAGCAGTACTTC
16 few TRBJ2-3 TRBV11-2 TRBD2 CASSLDSGGGTDTQYF TGTGCCAGCAGCTTAGATAGCGGGGGGGGCACAGATACGCAGTATTTT
13 NA TRBJ1-2 TRBV4-3 TRBD1 CASSPNRGDGYTF TGCGCCAGCAGCCCGAACAGGGGAGATGGCTACACCTTC
16 NA TRBJ2-5 TRBV7-2 TRBD2 CASSLELRGGIETQYF TGTGCCAGCAGCTTAGAGTTGCGGGGGGGCATAGAGACCCAGTACTTC
16 NA TRBJ2-7 TRBV7-2 NA CASSRDAGASTYEQYF TGTGCCAGCAGCCGGGACGCGGGGGCTTCAACCTACGAGCAGTACTTC
13 NA TRBJ2-7 TRBV12-5 NA CASARQSSYEQYF TGTGCTAGTGCCCGACAGAGCTCCTACGAGCAGTACTTC
15 NA TRBJ2-1 TRBV4-3 TRBD2 CASSQGAGENNEQFF TGCGCCAGCAGCCAAGGAGCGGGGGAGAACAATGAGCAGTTCTTC
14 NA TRBJ1-1 TRBV5-1 TRBD1 CASSFTGAGTEAFF TGCGCCAGCAGCTTTACAGGGGCGGGCACTGAAGCTTTCTTT
12 NA TRBJ1-4 TRBV28 NA CASRTGGEKLFF TGTGCCAGCAGGACGGGGGGCGAAAAACTGTTTTTT
18 once TRBJ2-7 TRBV2 TRBD2 CASSESGTSAGVDYEQYF TGTGCCAGCAGTGAATCCGGGACTAGCGCTGGCGTTGACTACGAGCAGTACTTC
15 NA TRBJ2-1 TRBV18 TRBD2 CASSQGLAGTNEQFF TGTGCCAGCTCACAAGGACTAGCGGGGACCAATGAGCAGTTCTTC
15 NA TRBJ1-1 TRBV28 TRBD1 CASSSPGGLNTEAFF TGTGCCAGCAGTTCCCCAGGGGGGTTGAACACTGAAGCTTTCTTT
16 once TRBJ1-5 TRBV19 TRBD1 CASSILQGLGNQPQHF TGTGCCAGTAGTATCTTACAGGGGTTGGGCAATCAGCCCCAGCATTTT
16 few TRBJ2-7 TRBV4-1 TRBD2 CASSQDRVAGGSEQYF TGCGCCAGCAGCCAAGATCGAGTAGCGGGGGGCTCCGAGCAGTACTTC
13 NA TRBJ1-1 TRBV10-3 TRBD1 CASERQGGTEAFF TGTGCCAGCGAACGACAGGGAGGCACTGAAGCTTTCTTT
12 NA TRBJ2-7 TRBV6-5 NA CASRQSSYEQYF TGTGCCAGCAGACAGAGCTCCTACGAGCAGTACTTC
14 NA TRBJ1-3 TRBV6-5 NA CASSYSPGKNTIYF TGTGCCAGCAGTTACTCCCCAGGGAAGAACACCATATATTTT
15 NA TRBJ2-7 TRBV5-1 TRBD1 CASRRVPGQGNEQYF TGCGCCAGCAGACGTGTTCCGGGACAGGGCAACGAGCAGTACTTC
14 NA TRBJ2-2 TRBV6-5 NA CASSHSGYTGELFF TGTGCCAGCAGCCATTCCGGGTACACCGGGGAGCTGTTTTTT
15 NA TRBJ1-1 TRBV27 NA CASSLMNSMNTEAFF TGTGCCAGCAGTTTAATGAACAGTATGAACACTGAAGCTTTCTTT
14 NA TRBJ1-1 TRBV7-8 NA CASSLGSSGTEAFF TGTGCCAGCAGCTTGGGCAGCTCAGGGACTGAAGCTTTCTTT
13 NA TRBJ2-5 TRBV25-1 TRBD1 CASRDRSQETQYF TGTGCCAGCAGGGACAGGAGCCAAGAGACCCAGTACTTC
14 few TRBJ1-3 TRBV25-1 NA CASSDPQSGNTIYF TGTGCCAGCAGTGATCCCCAGTCTGGAAACACCATATATTTT
17 NA TRBJ2-3 TRBV5-4 NA CASSPGGGDASTDTQYF TGTGCCAGCAGCCCTGGAGGGGGCGATGCTAGCACAGATACGCAGTATTTT
16 NA TRBJ2-2 TRBV4-3 TRBD2 CASSQDSGRNTGELFF TGCGCCAGCAGCCAGGATAGCGGGAGGAACACCGGGGAGCTGTTTTTT
15 NA TRBJ1-2 TRBV6-1 TRBD1 CASSDPGQGNYGYTF TGTGCCAGCAGCGACCCGGGACAGGGGAACTATGGCTACACCTTC
12 NA TRBJ2-3 TRBV5-1 NA CASSLVVDTQYF TGCGCCAGCAGCTTGGTAGTGGATACGCAGTATTTT
15 NA TRBJ2-2 TRBV9 NA CASSASGVGTGELFF TGTGCCAGCAGCGCTTCAGGGGTGGGGACCGGGGAGCTGTTTTTT
14 NA TRBJ2-7 TRBV18 TRBD2 CASSLLAGDDEQYF TGTGCCAGCTCACTTCTAGCGGGGGACGACGAGCAGTACTTC
16 NA TRBJ2-3 TRBV19 TRBD2 CASSGTSGGQGDTQYF TGTGCCAGTAGTGGGACTAGCGGGGGTCAGGGGGATACGCAGTATTTT
13 NA TRBJ2-7 TRBV28 NA CASSKNRNYEQYF TGTGCCAGCAGTAAAAACAGAAATTACGAGCAGTACTTC
16 NA TRBJ2-4 TRBV5-1 TRBD1 CASSAWTGGVSDIQYF TGCGCCAGCAGCGCTTGGACAGGGGGCGTTTCGGACATTCAGTACTTC
14 NA TRBJ1-1 TRBV5-1 NA CASSLFGENTEAFF TGCGCCAGCAGCTTGTTCGGGGAGAACACTGAAGCTTTCTTT
14 NA TRBJ1-1 TRBV7-9 TRBD1 CASSTQGQGVLAFF TGTGCCAGCAGCACCCAAGGACAGGGAGTATTAGCTTTCTTT
15 NA TRBJ2-1 TRBV5-6 NA CASSPERGSYNEQFF TGTGCCAGCAGCCCCGAAAGGGGGTCCTACAATGAGCAGTTCTTC
16 NA TRBJ2-3 TRBV18 TRBD2 CASSPAVAGGADTQYF TGTGCCAGCTCACCCGCAGTAGCGGGGGGGGCAGATACGCAGTATTTT
15 medium-sized TRBJ1-5 TRBV5-6 NA CASRPSTGFVQPQHF TGTGCCAGCAGACCGTCTACAGGGTTCGTTCAGCCCCAGCATTTT
14 once TRBJ1-1 TRBV7-9 NA CASSAGLSYTEAFF TGTGCCAGCAGCGCCGGACTGAGTTACACTGAAGCTTTCTTT
17 NA TRBJ2-3 TRBV11-2 NA CASSPTGGVRGTDTQYF TGTGCCAGCAGCCCCACGGGGGGCGTGAGAGGGACAGATACGCAGTATTTT
16 NA TRBJ2-5 TRBV25-1 TRBD2 CASRGAGGTLIETQYF TGTGCCAGCAGGGGAGCGGGGGGCACCCTTATAGAGACCCAGTACTTC
15 NA TRBJ2-2 TRBV4-2 NA CASSLGGTNTGELFF TGTGCCAGCAGCCTTGGCGGGACGAACACCGGGGAGCTGTTTTTT
12 NA TRBJ1-5 TRBV10-3 NA CAISGSNQPQHF TGTGCCATCAGCGGTAGCAATCAGCCCCAGCATTTT
12 NA TRBJ1-2 TRBV7-9 NA CASSGRAYGYTF TGTGCCAGCAGCGGCAGGGCCTATGGCTACACCTTC
13 NA TRBJ2-7 TRBV27 TRBD2 CAIRGTSAHEQYF TGTGCCATACGCGGGACTAGCGCCCACGAGCAGTACTTC
13 NA TRBJ1-1 TRBV27 TRBD1 CATRDRARTEAFF TGTGCCACCCGGGACAGGGCGAGGACTGAAGCTTTCTTT
14 NA TRBJ2-1 TRBV6-1 TRBD1 CASTSGGQYNEQFF TGTGCCAGCACCTCTGGGGGACAGTACAATGAGCAGTTCTTC
12 NA TRBJ1-1 TRBV6-6 TRBD1 CASRYDRGEAFF TGTGCCAGCAGGTACGACAGGGGTGAAGCTTTCTTT
14 NA TRBJ2-1 TRBV25-1 NA CASSLRSREDEQFF TGTGCCAGCAGCCTGAGGTCCAGGGAAGATGAGCAGTTCTTC